This entry describes one TCR beta chain. Its target antigen remains unknown. No much larger clonotype is one base removed from it; base qualities were not supplied. The immunoSEQ Assay, a bias-controlled multiplex PCR, was used to amplify TCRbeta CDR3 regions from genomic DNA. The authors processed their data as follows. The number of nucleated cells in each sample was estimated from the amplification of reference gene primers within the assay. To quantify the absolute abundance of each unique TCRbeta CDR3 rearrangement, sequence reads were collapsed and filtered. For each sample, productive Simpson clonality was calculated as the square root of Simpson's diversity index over productive rearrangements. Here the immuneACCESS table is served through TCRdb, limited to in-frame sequences with V and J called. Missing clones are a known gap in these copies; in checked studies unresolved V genes cover under half, and the rest lacks a known reason. The V and J calls and clone size are taken from that table; D and trimming were inferred from the DNA. The sample records more than 120,000 clones, about nine tenths of which are singletons. The leading ten clones occupy less than 45% of the sample.

A second Seattle source provided samples from volunteer blood donors who had recovered from COVID-19. Collaborating institutions collected whole blood in K2EDTA tubes following their own protocols. For TCRbeta analysis, collaborators shipped samples as frozen whole blood, isolated PBMCs, or DNA extracted from either of those sample types. CDR1 is given as MNHNY and CDR2 as SVGAGI, both from the germline V gene (reference sequence). The CDR3 runs 12 amino acids, cysteine and phenylalanine included. Only CDR3 DNA is held: 36 bases, read in frame from base 1. The junction shows trimming of 4 bases on V and 8 bases on J, plus 6 bases between the germline ends. The sample is drawn from a study of blood T cell repertoires in COVID-19 (dated by TCRdb to about 2020). Regarding the complete study: Samples covering the acute and convalescent phases of COVID-19 were provided by collaborators in the United States, Italy and Spain. The material from the prospective study consisted of cDNA or gDNA derived from T cells, B-cell-depleted T cells, or PBMCs. The dataset comprised deeply sampled blood TCRbeta repertoires from subjects exposed to, actively infected with, or recovered from COVID-19. The repertoires were released in a freely available public database intended as a resource for research on the immune response to SARS-CoV-2. Samples came from the ongoing ImmuneRACE study (first 160 participants) plus 1,254 subjects from 6 global collaborators. Nearly every sample came with metadata listing a de-identified subject ID, COVID-19 status, age in years and sex. Where HLA class I and class II types were available, the types were taken from metadata supplied by the sample provider, not from assay-based typing. Results the study describes overall, beyond this receptor: Clinical and demographic metadata were provided uncurated, with the amount varying by source and participant.

Sequences were obtained from peripheral blood. The receptor was derived from a middle-aged man who had recovered from COVID-19. The rearrangement joined TRBV6-6 to TRBJ1-6; the D gene is not confidently resolved. This receptor has the CDR3 CASSFLDSPLHF. At the DNA level, the sequence is TGTGCCAGCAGTTTTCTAGATTCACCCCTCCACTTT.